This paragraph reports one T cell receptor (beta chain). This sample is part of a study of blood T cell repertoires in COVID-19. Sequencing was performed with immunoSEQ multiplex PCR; in TCRdb, only in-frame clones are kept and a portion is missing. This sample has roughly 320,000 clones, with about nine tenths found just once. V was clipped by 0 bases and J by 8 bases, with 7 bases between them. Germline-derived CDR1 and CDR2 are SEHNR and FQNEAQ (reference sequence). The CDR3 covers 12 residues. The material sequenced was PBMCs or T cells enriched from blood (not recorded which). This receptor was obtained from a man younger than 45 who had recovered from COVID-19. This sequence joins TRBV7-9 and TRBJ1-2; D unresolved. CDR3 nucleotide sequence: TGTGCCAGCAGCTTAGCGCGGGAAGGCTACACCTTC. Protein product: CASSLAREGYTF.